The next 23 T cell receptor beta chains were all read from a single sample in a study of T-cell reconstitution after alpha-beta-depleted transplantation in children. A library of TCRbeta sequences, prepared with unique molecular identifiers, was generated. TCRdb processed the PCR reads anew with MiXCR; each CDR3 protein has one entry. The sample has hundreds of thousands of distinct CDR3 sequences, 16% seen once. The specimen comprised PBMCs, mostly from graft donor cells, sampled 360 days after TCRalphabeta/CD19-depleted stem cell transplant. Every receptor here comes from a male patient aged 2-9 years who had a stem cell transplant for acute lymphoblastic leukemia, so the T cells may come from the graft donor.

In this sample, this clonotype turned up a few times. This chain uses TRBV10-3 with TRBJ2-2, with 7 bases identical to TRBD1. V was clipped by 2 bases and J by 7 bases; unmatched bases: 7. The germline CDR1 and CDR2 sequences are ENHRY and SYGVKD. The CDR3 sequence is 15 residues long. CDR3 amino acids: CAISENLQGNGELFF. CDR3 bases: TGTGCCATCAGTGAGAACCTACAGGGGAACGGGGAGCTGTTTTTT.

A few counts support this clonotype. This rearrangement joins TRBV29-1 to TRBJ2-1; D may be TRBD2 (5 bases). Germline-derived CDR1 and CDR2 are SQVTM and ANQGSEA. The CDR3 is 11 amino acids. V was clipped by 4 bases and J by 6 bases, with 7 bases between them. This CDR3 reads CSVGEGNEQFF. CDR3 nucleotide sequence: TGCAGCGTTGGTGAGGGCAATGAGCAGTTCTTC.

CDR3 DNA sequence: TGTGCCAGCAGCTTAAAGGGTACGGTGGCGGCTAATGAAAAACTGTTTTTT. It is translated as CASSLKGTVAANEKLFF. The chain combines TRBV7-8 with TRBJ1-4; D not certain. CDR3 length: 17 residues. The germline CDR1 and CDR2 sequences are SGHVS and FQNEAQ. Trimming pared 2 bases from V and 3 bases from J, leaving 16 bases between.

The genes are TRBV28 and TRBJ2-3, with D possibly matching TRBD2 (5 bases). CDR3 length equals 16 residues. The V gene lost 3 bases and the J gene lost 1 base, with 14 bases spanning the gap. Germline V CDR1 and CDR2: MDHEN, SYDVKM. As DNA, the CDR3 is TGTGCCAGCAGTTTGAGTTATTGGCGGGGCACAGATACGCAGTATTTT. Translating it yields CASSLSYWRGTDTQYF.

The chain recombines TRBV20-1 with TRBJ2-1, with 8 positions matching TRBD2. The CDR3 extends over 17 amino acids. The trim removed 0 bases at V and 3 bases at J, leaving 10 bases unmatched. Germline lookup yields CDR1 DFQATT and CDR2 SNEGSKA (reference sequence). Written as DNA, the CDR3 is TGCAGTGCTAGAGACGGAGGCTTAGCGGGATACTACAATGAGCAGTTCTTC. Amino acids: CSARDGGLAGYYNEQFF.

This clonotype was counted a few times. V is TRBV11-2 and J is TRBJ2-7; 10 bases are a match to TRBD2. Germline V gives CDR1 SGHAT, CDR2 FQNNGV. This CDR3 has 16 residues. V dropped 2 bases and J dropped 2; count of bases not matched to a gene: 6. CDR3 protein: CASSLSLLAGAYEQYF. The CDR3 nucleotides are TGTGCCAGCAGCTTATCATTGCTAGCGGGGGCCTACGAGCAGTACTTC.

V gene TRBV12-3 or TRBV12-4 combines with J gene TRBJ2-7; TRBD2 matches 10 bases. V shed 1 base, J shed 3 bases, and the junction held 3 bases outside the gene matches. The CDR3 covers 15 residues. Here the CDR3 reads CASSLGVAGGYEQYF. The CDR3 nucleotides are TGTGCCAGCAGTTTAGGTGTAGCGGGGGGCTACGAGCAGTACTTC.

This clonotype appeared a few times. V usage is TRBV20-1 and J usage is TRBJ2-1, with TRBD2 matching 8 bases. From germline, CDR1 is DFQATT and CDR2 SNEGSKA (reference sequence). V gave up 6 bases and J gave up 4 bases; unmatched junction bases: 14. The CDR3 has 16 residues. The CDR3 bases are TGCAGTGCCCCCAACCGACTAGCGTTGGGGTACAATGAGCAGTTCTTC. Residues: CSAPNRLALGYNEQFF.

This clonotype appeared many times. The chain carries TRBV12-3 or TRBV12-4 and TRBJ2-7; the D is unclear. V was shortened by 5 bases and J by 0 bases, with 11 bases between the two germline ends. The CDR3 loop spans 14 amino acids. Here the CDR3 DNA reads TGTGCCAGCAGTCCTCGGACGGCCTCCTACGAGCAGTACTTC. This translates into CASSPRTASYEQYF.

This clonotype has a handful of counts. The chain has TRBV29-1 and TRBJ2-7; D is tentatively TRBD1 or TRBD2 (6 bases each). V was shortened by 6 bases and J by 7 bases, with 19 bases between the two germline ends. CDR1 is SQVTM, CDR2 ANQGSEA, per germline. There are 13 residues in the CDR3. The CDR3, as DNA: TGCAGCGTCCGTCAGGGGAGGACTGGGGAGCAGTACTTC. As protein: CSVRQGRTGEQYF.

This clonotype was found a few times. The CDR3 is CASSTTAERISEQFF. The CDR3, as DNA: TGTGCCAGCAGCACGACAGCTGAGAGGATCAGTGAGCAGTTCTTC. This rearrangement joins TRBV21-1 to TRBJ2-1; TRBD1 is the table's D call and was not checked against the DNA. TRBV21-1 is given as a pseudogene. This CDR3 comprises 15 residues.

This clonotype was seen a handful of times. J is TRBJ2-4 and V is TRBV27, with a tentative D call TRBD1 (5 bases). The CDR3 is 15 amino acids. Trimming pared 4 bases from V and 0 bases from J, leaving 10 bases between. Germline loops: CDR1 MNHEY, CDR2 SMNVEV (reference sequence). CDR3 bases: TGTGCCAGCAGTTCTGACAGATTAGCCAAAAACATTCAGTACTTC. Amino acids: CASSSDRLAKNIQYF.

This clonotype occurred many times. This chain connects TRBV7-9 to TRBJ2-3, with 9 bases fitting TRBD2. Germline V gives CDR1 SEHNR, CDR2 FQNEAQ (reference sequence). The ends lost 3 bases at V and 0 bases at J; junction bases unmatched: 1. This CDR3 comprises 15 residues. The CDR3 protein is CASSFLAGSTDTQYF. The CDR3 coding sequence is TGTGCCAGCAGCTTTCTAGCGGGAAGCACAGATACGCAGTATTTT.

The genes are TRBV7-9 and TRBJ1-1; unclear D gene. Germline-derived CDR1 and CDR2 are SEHNR and FQNEAQ (reference sequence). V dropped 6 bases and J dropped 8 bases, with 13 bases sitting between them. CDR3 length: 12 amino acids. Here the CDR3 DNA reads TGTGCCAGCAGGGGTGGGCGTTTCGAAGCTTTCTTT. This translates into CASRGGRFEAFF.

This clonotype was found many times. The chain combines TRBV7-9 with TRBJ2-7; TRBD1 is a possible D gene (6 bases). V was clipped by 5 bases and J by 4 bases, with 21 bases between them. Germline V gives CDR1 SEHNR, CDR2 FQNEAQ (reference sequence). The CDR3 has 16 residues. This chain's CDR3 is CASSPGHPMGLYEQYF. The CDR3 DNA reads as TGTGCCAGCAGCCCGGGACACCCCATGGGGTTATACGAGCAGTACTTC. Supplemented by reference TRBV7-9 and TRBJ2-7, the full variable domain reads DTGVSQNPRHKITKRGQNVTFRCDPISEHNRLYWYRQTLGQGPEFLTYFQNEAQLEKSRLLSDRFSAERPKGSFSTLEIQRTEQGDSAMYLCASSPGHPMGLYEQYFGPGTRLTVT.

This chain joins TRBV6-6 and TRBJ2-1; D possibly uses TRBD1 or TRBD2 (6 bases each). The germline V gene encodes CDR1 MNHNY and CDR2 SVGAGI (reference sequence). Deletions cut 5 bases from V and 12 bases from J, with 11 bases between. The CDR3 has 11 amino acids. The CDR3 loop reads CASSAGGTQFF. CDR3 nucleotides: TGTGCCAGCAGTGCCGGGGGCACGCAGTTCTTC.

This clonotype turned up a few times. The chain is built from TRBV12-3 or TRBV12-4 and TRBJ2-2; 9 nucleotides match TRBD2. With V trimmed by 1 base and J by 0 bases, 3 bases remained unmatched. The CDR3 contains 17 residues. Here the CDR3 reads CASSLGTSEPNTGELFF. CDR3 nucleotides: TGTGCCAGCAGTTTAGGGACTAGCGAACCGAACACCGGGGAGCTGTTTTTT.

The sample holds a few counts of this clonotype. The chain recombines TRBV4-3 with TRBJ2-5; perhaps D is TRBD1 or TRBD2 (5 bases each). V was clipped by 4 bases and J by 5 bases, with 17 bases between them. CDR3 size: 15 residues. From germline, CDR1 is LGHNA and CDR2 YSLEER. The CDR3 bases are TGCGCCAGCAGCCGCTCCGGGGCTAGTGATGAGACCCAGTACTTC. It encodes CASSRSGASDETQYF.

This clonotype was observed a few times. This chain connects TRBV5-1 to TRBJ2-1, with 10 bases identical to TRBD2. V shed 5 bases and J 3 bases; nucleotides not matched to a gene: 8. This CDR3 region has 16 residues. The germline V gene encodes CDR1 SGHRS and CDR2 YFSETQ. The CDR3 region has the DNA TGCGCCAGCAGTGATAGCGGGAGGTGGGACTACAATGAGCAGTTCTTC. Its translation is CASSDSGRWDYNEQFF.

Notes on this clonotype: Relative to the germline gene, one junction end is altered; a read error may explain this. The J gene is TRBJ1-1, the V gene TRBV12-3 or TRBV12-4, with 9 bases that match TRBD1. The length of the CDR3 is 18 residues. CDR3 residues: CAISLARLQGARNTEAFF. In DNA form, the CDR3 reads TGTGCCATCAGTTTAGCGCGACTACAGGGGGCGAGGAACACTGAAGCTTTCTTT.

The V call is TRBV6-1, the J call TRBJ2-7; TRBD1 agrees at 9 bases. The junction had 5 bases not matched to a gene; V was cut back by 6 bases and J by 5 bases. Germline V CDR1 and CDR2: MNHNS, SASEGT. This CDR3 comprises 13 residues. The DNA of the CDR3 is TGTGCCAGCAGCCGGGACAGGGAGCACGAGCAGTACTTC. Translating it yields CASSRDREHEQYF.

The rearrangement links TRBV27 to TRBJ2-3; 7 nucleotides match TRBD1. Germline CDR1 is MNHEY and CDR2 is SMNVEV (reference sequence). The junction had 6 bases not matched to a gene; V was cut back by 3 bases and J by 6 bases. The CDR3 is made up of 14 amino acids. The CDR3 loop reads CASSLWDRGDTQYF. The CDR3 nucleotides are TGTGCCAGCAGTTTGTGGGACAGAGGGGATACGCAGTATTTT.

This clonotype was seen ten or more times. The V call is TRBV29-1, the J call TRBJ2-1; 7 positions match TRBD2. The CDR3 runs to 15 residues. Trimming cost V 4 bases and J 4 bases; bases outside gene matches: 10. Per the germline V gene, CDR1 is SQVTM and CDR2 is ANQGSEA. The CDR3 loop reads CSVGAGVTVYNEQFF. The DNA of the CDR3 is TGCAGCGTTGGGGCGGGAGTCACAGTTTACAATGAGCAGTTCTTC.